Below are 23 T cell receptor beta chains sequenced from a single sample in a study of persistence of HIV-infected CD4 T cells. This was the immunoSEQ version 4 assay in survey mode. TCRdb's copy holds only in-frame clones and misses some; the assay was immunoSEQ multiplex PCR. The sample lists more than 45,000 clones; around 75% were seen once. These receptors are not linked to any known antigen. Stimulation used about 9.2 ug/mL lysate from CMV-infected fibroblasts. Memory cells lacking CD40L and CD69 with high CD45RO were sorted. The specimen comprised CD4+ T cells sorted from PBMCs after approximately 19-hour stimulation, sampled from a patient who received antiretroviral therapy. These receptor sequences come from an adult man with HIV who was CMV-seropositive.

The V call is TRBV7-2, the J call TRBJ1-2; D remains ambiguous. CDR1 SGHTA and CDR2 FQGNSA come from the germline V gene. CDR3 length: 13 residues. V lost 5 bases and J 7 bases, leaving 14 bases between the germline ends. CDR3 nucleotides: TGTGCCAGCAGCCCTCTTACCCCGTTTGGCTACACCTTC. Translated: CASSPLTPFGYTF.

The V gene is TRBV7-2, the J gene TRBJ1-1; D is possibly TRBD1 (6 bases). Between the trimmed V and J ends, which lost 2 bases and 3 bases, there was a span of 10 bases. The germline CDR1 and CDR2 sequences are SGHTA and FQGNSA. This CDR3 is 14 amino acids long. CDR3 in amino acids: CASSLWQGYTEAFF. DNA of the CDR3: TGTGCCAGCAGCTTATGGCAGGGGTACACTGAAGCTTTCTTT. The whole variable domain, remainder taken from reference TRBV7-2 and TRBJ1-1, is GAGVSQSPSNKVTEKGKDVELRCDPISGHTALYWYRQSLGQGLEFLIYFQGNSAPDKSGLPSDRFSAERTGGSVSTLTIQRTQQEDSAVYLCASSLWQGYTEAFFGQGTRLTVV.

This clone has just a few counts. This chain links TRBV3-1 (or the pseudogene TRBV3-2) with TRBJ1-6, with a possible D match to TRBD1 (6 bases). This CDR3 contains 15 residues. In germline, CDR1 is LGHDT, CDR2 YNNKEL (reference sequence). V lost 7 bases to trimming and J lost 7 bases, with 17 bases between them. CDR3 residues: CASTPPGGWNSPLHF. DNA for the CDR3: TGTGCCAGCACCCCTCCGGGGGGCTGGAATTCACCCCTCCACTTT.

The chain has TRBV6-6 and TRBJ2-1; the D is unclear. The CDR3 is made up of 11 amino acids. Germline-derived CDR1 and CDR2 are MNHNY and SVGAGI (reference sequence). Trimming removed 5 bases from V and 7 bases from J, with 6 bases in between. CDR3 DNA sequence: TGTGCCAGCAGTCAAGTTAATGAGCAGTTCTTC. It encodes CASSQVNEQFF.

This clone appeared once. The gene calls are TRBV5-1 and TRBJ2-7; 8 nucleotides line up with TRBD2. After removal of 4 bases from V and 6 bases from J, the junction contained 15 bases not matched to a gene. Germline V gives CDR1 SGHRS, CDR2 YFSETQ. The CDR3 runs to 16 residues. CDR3 loop: CASSLGHGRGPGEQYF. The CDR3 DNA reads as TGCGCCAGCAGCCTAGGTCACGGGAGGGGACCAGGCGAGCAGTACTTC.

This rearrangement joins TRBV7-2 to TRBJ1-1; D is uncertain. Trimming took 5 bases from V and 5 from J, leaving 18 bases between them. This CDR3 has 15 residues. From germline, CDR1 is SGHTA and CDR2 FQGNSA. CDR3 coding DNA: TGTGCCAGCAGCCCGCCGGCGGGGTATGGGACTGAAGCTTTCTTT. It specifies CASSPPAGYGTEAFF.

The J gene is TRBJ2-3, the V gene TRBV5-1; 8 bases are shared with TRBD1. Germline CDR1 and CDR2: SGHRS and YFSETQ. After removal of 4 bases from V and 6 bases from J, the junction contained 16 bases not matched to a gene. This CDR3 is 17 amino acids long. CDR3: CASSLRRTGGIKDTQYF. The CDR3 nucleotides are TGCGCCAGCAGCCTCCGACGAACAGGGGGGATTAAGGATACGCAGTATTTT. Together with reference TRBV5-1 and TRBJ2-3, the CDR3 gives the full variable domain: KAGVTQTPRYLIKTRGQQVTLSCSPISGHRSVSWYQQTPGQGLQFLFEYFSETQRNKGNFPGRFSGRQFSNSRSEMNVSTLELGDSALYLCASSLRRTGGIKDTQYFGPGTRLTVL.

This clone showed up just once. The J gene is TRBJ1-2, the V gene TRBV5-1; 8 positions match TRBD1. Germline V gene sequence: CDR1 SGHRS, CDR2 YFSETQ. The ends lost 4 bases at V and 0 bases at J; junction bases unmatched: 8. The CDR3 covers 16 residues. Here the CDR3 DNA reads TGCGCCAGCAGCCCGGACAGGGCCCCGTCTAACTATGGCTACACCTTC. Amino acid sequence: CASSPDRAPSNYGYTF.

V gene TRBV5-5 combines with J gene TRBJ1-1; D gene unclear. CDR1 SGHKS and CDR2 YYEKEE come from the germline V gene (reference sequence). The CDR3 contains 16 residues. Between the trimmed V and J ends, which lost 4 bases and 1 base, there was a span of 17 bases. The CDR3, as DNA: TGTGCCAGCAGCACCGGGAGTAACCGTGGGAACACTGAAGCTTTCTTT. Translation gives CASSTGSNRGNTEAFF.

This chain uses TRBV7-9 with TRBJ2-1; 7 bases are a match to TRBD2. CDR3 size: 13 residues. Germline CDR1 SEHNR, CDR2 FQNEAQ (reference sequence). Unmatched junction bases numbered 2, after V lost 7 bases and J lost 2 bases. CDR3 sequence (DNA): TGTGCCAGCATGCTAGCGGCCTACAATGAGCAGTTCTTC. Protein: CASMLAAYNEQFF.

This chain links TRBV2 with TRBJ1-5; no clear D gene. With 0 bases removed from V and 0 bases from J, the gap between germline ends came to 6 bases. This CDR3 is built from 15 residues. Germline CDR1 is SNHLY and CDR2 is FYNNEI. CDR3 coding DNA: TGTGCCAGCAGTGAAGCAGGTTATAGCAATCAGCCCCAGCATTTT. Translated, it gives CASSEAGYSNQPQHF.

The rearrangement links TRBV13 to TRBJ2-7, with TRBD1 identical over 10 bases. V was pared by 4 bases and J by 1 base, with 13 bases of the junction left unmatched. Germline V gene data show CDR1 as PRHDT and CDR2 as FYEKMQ (reference sequence). There are 18 residues in the CDR3. The CDR3 sequence: CASSSNPLRGQGSYEQYF. CDR3 sequence (DNA): TGTGCCAGCAGCTCAAACCCCCTCCGGGGACAGGGGTCCTACGAGCAGTACTTC.

The chain recombines TRBV6-4 with TRBJ1-1, with D perhaps TRBD1 (6 bases). The CDR3 loop spans 15 amino acids. V lost 4 bases and J 1 base, leaving 13 bases between the germline ends. Germline lookup yields CDR1 MRHNA and CDR2 SNTAGT. DNA for the CDR3: TGTGCCAGCAGTGCCGAGGGGGTTGGGAACACTGAAGCTTTCTTT. Translated, it gives CASSAEGVGNTEAFF.

V gene TRBV15 combines with J gene TRBJ1-6; TRBD1 agrees at 7 bases. The CDR3 length is 17 residues. The germline V gene has CDR1 LNHNV and CDR2 YYDKDF (reference sequence). With V trimmed by 4 bases and J by 7 bases, 13 bases remained unmatched. CDR3: CATSTRRQGTTNSPLHF. CDR3 nucleotide sequence: TGTGCCACCAGCACCCGCCGACAGGGAACGACCAATTCACCCCTCCACTTT.

The chain joins TRBV27 to TRBJ2-5, with 11 bases fitting TRBD2. The CDR3 contains 19 residues. J lost 1 base, V lost 1 base, and 11 bases had no gene match. Germline CDR1 is MNHEY and CDR2 is SMNVEV (reference sequence). The CDR3 is CASSLFAPQGTSGQETQYF. In DNA, the CDR3 is TGTGCCAGCAGTTTATTCGCCCCCCAAGGGACTAGCGGCCAAGAGACCCAGTACTTC.

This clone occurred a few times. J is TRBJ2-1 and V is TRBV5-5, with D unclear. V lost 1 base and J lost 8, with 7 bases in between. The CDR3 loop spans 12 amino acids. Looked up from germline, CDR1 is SGHKS and CDR2 is YYEKEE (reference sequence). As DNA, the CDR3 is TGTGCCAGCAGCTTGCATGGCGATGAGCAGTTCTTC. Translation gives CASSLHGDEQFF.

The rearrangement joins TRBV5-1 to TRBJ2-7; TRBD1 is a possible D gene (6 bases). Trimming pared 1 base from V and 0 bases from J, leaving 11 bases between. This CDR3 contains 15 residues. Germline values: CDR1 SGHRS, CDR2 YFSETQ. The CDR3, as DNA: TGCGCCAGCAGCTTGACAGGGTCAATCTCCTACGAGCAGTACTTC. Translating gives CASSLTGSISYEQYF.

This sequence joins TRBV14 and TRBJ1-6; D gene uncertain. Deletions cut 3 bases from V and 6 bases from J, with 12 bases between. The CDR3 is made up of 15 amino acids. The germline V gene has CDR1 SGHDN and CDR2 FVKESK. CDR3 protein: CASSHGEQFNSPLHF. The DNA of the CDR3 is TGTGCCAGCAGCCATGGGGAACAGTTTAATTCACCCCTCCACTTT. The entire variable domain, with the rest obtained from reference TRBV14 and TRBJ1-6, is as follows: EAGVTQFPSHSVIEKGQTVTLRCDPISGHDNLYWYRRVMGKEIKFLLHFVKESKQDESGMPNNRFLAERTGGTYSTLKVQPAELEDSGVYFCASSHGEQFNSPLHFGNGTRLTVT.

In this sample, this clone turned up once. This chain joins TRBV10-2 and TRBJ1-1; D call uncertain. The length of the CDR3 is 13 residues. V dropped 4 bases and J dropped 3 bases, with 9 bases sitting between them. Per the germline V gene, CDR1 is WSHSY and CDR2 is SAAADI. Written as DNA, the CDR3 is TGCGCCAGCAGTGCGAGTTCTGACACTGAAGCTTTCTTT. This gives the protein CASSASSDTEAFF.

In its sample, this clone was seen once. The V call is TRBV18, the J call TRBJ2-3; no clear D gene. The CDR3 has 17 residues. The V end lost 4 bases, the J end lost 1 base, and 18 bases lay between the germline ends. CDR1 and CDR2 (germline): KGHSH, LQKENI. The CDR3: CASSLSRILAGTDTQYF. DNA for the CDR3: TGTGCCAGCTCACTATCGAGGATATTGGCTGGCACAGATACGCAGTATTTT.

This chain connects TRBV7-6 to TRBJ2-7; 11 bases line up with TRBD2. Germline V gene sequence: CDR1 SGHVS, CDR2 FNYEAQ. V gave up 4 bases and J gave up 7 bases; unmatched junction bases: 18. The CDR3 covers 18 residues. The CDR3 here is CASSSINPSTSGVGEQYF. CDR3 sequence (DNA): TGTGCCAGCAGCTCGATAAACCCCTCGACTAGCGGGGTAGGTGAGCAGTACTTC.

The CDR3 region has the DNA TGTGCCAGCAGCGTAGAATCCAGGCCAGGCGGGGAGCTGTTTTTT. Translated, it gives CASSVESRPGGELFF. The gene calls are TRBV9 and TRBJ2-2; the D is unclear. Trimming pared 0 bases from V and 7 bases from J, leaving 13 bases between. This CDR3 contains 15 residues. In germline, CDR1 is SGDLS, CDR2 YYNGEE.

This clone was counted ten times or more. The chain carries TRBV6-5 and TRBJ1-6; D unclear. The CDR3 extends over 14 amino acids. The V end was cut by 4 bases, the J end by 8 bases, with 12 bases between. Germline CDR1 MNHEY, CDR2 SVGAGI. The CDR3 bases are TGTGCCAGCAGTTCGAGTCGAAGGGATTCACCCCTCCACTTT. This encodes CASSSSRRDSPLHF.